This is a list of T cell receptor beta chains from one sample in a study of beta chain features in type 1 diabetes. TCRdb's copy holds only in-frame clones and misses some; the assay was immunoSEQ multiplex PCR. Counted here are roughly 350,000 clones, around 9.6% occurring once; the ten biggest clones make up about 0.6%. The material sequenced was central memory CD4+ T cells from blood. The receptors were gathered from a man aged 25 to 45 with type 1 diabetes. The CDR3 runs from the conserved cysteine through the conserved F or W. Fields, in order: CDR3 DNA, CDR3 protein, J gene, V gene, D gene, clone size. D genes are given only for firm matches. Clone size is shown for a subset of rows, as once, few, many or a class of expanded clone.

TGTGCCAGCAAAGCGAACCTCAACGGGGAGCTGTTTTTT CASKANLNGELFF TRBJ2-2 TRBV6-4 NA NA
TGTGCCAGCAGTGACGGGGTTAAAACCTACGAGCAGTACTTC CASSDGVKTYEQYF TRBJ2-7 TRBV6-1 NA few
TGTGCCAGCTCACCATCGGGAGGGTTCGAAAACACCATATATTTT CASSPSGGFENTIYF TRBJ1-3 TRBV18 NA NA
TGTGCCAGCAGGCCCTGGGCCACATACACCGGGGAGCTGTTTTTT CASRPWATYTGELFF TRBJ2-2 TRBV6-4 NA NA
TGTGCCAGCAGCGTGGGACAGGTTCTAACAGATACGCAGTATTTT CASSVGQVLTDTQYF TRBJ2-3 TRBV6-1 TRBD1 few
TGCGCCAGCAGCCATCCCGGGACACCTCTTTATGGCTACACCTTC CASSHPGTPLYGYTF TRBJ1-2 TRBV4-1 NA NA
TGTGCCAGCAGCCAAGAAAGTAGTTTATGGGGGACCGATGGCTACACCTTC CASSQESSLWGTDGYTF TRBJ1-2 TRBV5-4 NA NA
TGTGCCAGCAGTGCCCTGGGGCGGGGCAGCTCTGGGGCCAACGTCCTGACTTTC CASSALGRGSSGANVLTF TRBJ2-6 TRBV28 NA few
TGTGCCAGCAGCTCGGACAGGGGAAACACCATATATTTT CASSSDRGNTIYF TRBJ1-3 TRBV7-8 TRBD1 NA
TGTGCCAGCAGCTTAGTGGCTAGCGGGAGTCTTTCCTACAATGAGCAGTTCTTC CASSLVASGSLSYNEQFF TRBJ2-1 TRBV7-6 TRBD2 few
TGTGCCAGCAGTTGGGGCGCTGATCCGGGCTACACCTTC CASSWGADPGYTF TRBJ1-2 TRBV7-9 NA NA
TGTGCCATCAAGAACCCCTCCTACAATGAGCAGTTCTTC CAIKNPSYNEQFF TRBJ2-1 TRBV10-3 NA NA
TGTGCCAGCAGCCTCACATCCTATGGCTACACCTTC CASSLTSYGYTF TRBJ1-2 TRBV7-8 NA many
TGTGCCAGCAGCTTGACAGGGGGCGCGGAGAACATTCAGTACTTC CASSLTGGAENIQYF TRBJ2-4 TRBV6-5 TRBD1 NA
TGTGCCAGCAGCCTCACGCCGACAGATACGCAGTATTTT CASSLTPTDTQYF TRBJ2-3 TRBV5-8 NA NA
TGCGCCAGTACGGGTTGGGGACAGGGGAGCTACGAGCAGTACTTC CASTGWGQGSYEQYF TRBJ2-7 TRBV5-1 TRBD1 NA
TGTGCCAGCAGTGAAATACAGGGGTGGACCGGGGAGCTGTTTTTT CASSEIQGWTGELFF TRBJ2-2 TRBV2 TRBD1 many
TGTGCCAGCAGTTCCGGGACAGGGGGTCAGCCCCAGCATTTT CASSSGTGGQPQHF TRBJ1-5 TRBV28 TRBD1 NA
TGTGCCAGCAGTGGACCACAGGGTGCGAGGCCCCAGCATTTT CASSGPQGARPQHF TRBJ1-5 TRBV6-1 NA NA
TGTGCCAGCAGTTATCGGCAGACGAACACCGGGGAGCTGTTTTTT CASSYRQTNTGELFF TRBJ2-2 TRBV6-6 NA many
TGTGCCAGCAGCCTCGGGACAGGGCGTTATAGCAATCAGCCCCAGCATTTT CASSLGTGRYSNQPQHF TRBJ1-5 TRBV7-2 TRBD1 NA
TGCGCCAGCAGCCAAGCAGGGGGTAATGAGCAGTTCTTC CASSQAGGNEQFF TRBJ2-1 TRBV4-1 TRBD1 few
TGTGCCAGCAGTGGCGATTGGGACAGCTATGGCTACACCTTC CASSGDWDSYGYTF TRBJ1-2 TRBV6-5 TRBD1 few
TGTGCCAGCAGCTTAGGGGGACTAGAAAATGAGCAGTTCTTC CASSLGGLENEQFF TRBJ2-1 TRBV7-2 TRBD2 few
TGTGCCAGCAGCCTAAGGACAGCTCTCTCGAGGGCCCAGTACTTC CASSLRTALSRAQYF TRBJ2-5 TRBV6-1 NA few
TGTGCCAGCAGCTTGTTTGGGGGGACGCGCAGCTCCTACAATGAGCAGTTCTTC CASSLFGGTRSSYNEQFF TRBJ2-1 TRBV5-6 NA many
TGCGCCAGCAGCCAAGATATCGTACGTCGGAAACTGTTTTTT CASSQDIVRRKLFF TRBJ1-4 TRBV4-1 NA few
TGTGCCTGGAGTGTTTCCGTTGGTGCCCTCAAGGAGCAGTTCTTC CAWSVSVGALKEQFF TRBJ2-1 TRBV30 NA few
TGTGCCAGCAGGAGAGACGAACTAGGCGAGACCCAGTACTTC CASRRDELGETQYF TRBJ2-5 TRBV27 NA NA
TGTGCCAGTCGACCCCCCGCCTCGACACCACCCCTTAACTACGAGCAGTACTTC CASRPPASTPPLNYEQYF TRBJ2-7 TRBV2 NA few
TGTGCCAGCAGCTTACAAGGAATAGCCAAAAACATTCAGTACTTC CASSLQGIAKNIQYF TRBJ2-4 TRBV7-9 NA NA
TGTGCCAGCAGCTTATGGTCGGGACGGAGAACCTACGAGCAGTACTTC CASSLWSGRRTYEQYF TRBJ2-7 TRBV11-1 NA NA
TGTGCCAGCAGTTTAAGCGGGACAGACTTAAATAGCAATCAGCCCCAGCATTTT CASSLSGTDLNSNQPQHF TRBJ1-5 TRBV27 TRBD1 few
TGCGCCAGCAGCTTCGGCGGGAACAATGAGCAGTTCTTC CASSFGGNNEQFF TRBJ2-1 TRBV5-1 NA many
TGTGCCTGGAGTCCGGTGAGGGACATCACTGAAGCTTTCTTT CAWSPVRDITEAFF TRBJ1-1 TRBV30 NA NA
TGTGCCAGCTCACAGGACATCAATGAAAAACTGTTTTTT CASSQDINEKLFF TRBJ1-4 TRBV18 NA few
TGTGCCAGCAGCCAGGTCCCCGACACTGAAGCTTTCTTT CASSQVPDTEAFF TRBJ1-1 TRBV9 NA NA
TGTGCCAGCTCACCGGTCCTCAGCACAGGGTTCTCCTACGAGCAGTACTTC CASSPVLSTGFSYEQYF TRBJ2-7 TRBV18 NA NA
TGTGCCTGGAGTGCTACCGGGACAGGCCGTGGCTACACCTTC CAWSATGTGRGYTF TRBJ1-2 TRBV30 TRBD1 many
TGTGGCACCTTAAAAGGACAGGGACGGTGGATTAACTATGGCTACACCTTC CGTLKGQGRWINYGYTF TRBJ1-2 TRBV19 TRBD1 few
TGTGCCAGCAGCGCCGGGACACTCCCGACCATATATTTT CASSAGTLPTIYF TRBJ1-3 TRBV28 NA NA
TGTGCCAGCAGGACACAGGGTTACAGGGAGCTGTTTTTT CASRTQGYRELFF TRBJ2-2 TRBV2 NA many
TGCAGCGTGTCTAGCGGGAGGGCGGACTACGAGCAGTACTTC CSVSSGRADYEQYF TRBJ2-7 TRBV29-1 TRBD2 NA
TGCGCCAGCAGCTTGGCCGACGGCACCTACGAGCAGTACTTC CASSLADGTYEQYF TRBJ2-7 TRBV5-1 NA few
TGTGCCAGCAGCGCTTGGACAGGGTACAATGAGCAGTTCTTC CASSAWTGYNEQFF TRBJ2-1 TRBV28 TRBD1 few